What follows are 13 T cell receptor beta chains derived from one specimen sequenced in a study of blood T cells in healthy people across ages. Primers used in a second PCR of roughly 7 to 12 cycles were a sample-barcoded 5' primer and a J-beta primer mix. TCRdb processed the 5' RACE reads anew with MiXCR; each CDR3 protein has one entry. Altogether approximately 690,000 distinct CDR3 sequences are present, roughly 41% being singletons, with the ten largest covering around 30%. Input material: blood. The receptors come from a man older than 75 in good health.

The chain couples TRBV27 to TRBJ2-7; D possibly matches TRBD1 or TRBD2 (5 bases each). Germline V CDR1 and CDR2: MNHEY, SMNVEV (reference sequence). V lost 0 bases and J 8 bases, leaving 14 bases between the germline ends. This CDR3 has 14 amino acids. The CDR3 here is CASSLSRGSDKQYF. As DNA, the CDR3 is TGTGCCAGCAGTTTATCGAGGGGATCGGACAAGCAGTACTTC.

This clonotype has more than one count but fewer than ten. The genes are TRBV20-1 and TRBJ2-7, with 7 bases identical to TRBD1. Germline V gene lookup returns CDR1 DFQATT and CDR2 SNEGSKA (reference sequence). The CDR3 sequence is 13 residues long. V shed 4 bases, J shed 2 bases, and the junction held 5 bases outside the gene matches. The CDR3 sequence: CSANSGQAYEQYF. The CDR3 nucleotides are TGCAGTGCTAACTCAGGACAGGCCTACGAGCAGTACTTC.

The chain couples TRBV6-2 or TRBV6-3 to TRBJ2-1; D not certain. The CDR3 runs 13 residues. The V gene lost 0 bases and the J gene lost 10 bases, with 10 bases spanning the gap. CDR1 is MNHEY, CDR2 SVGEGT, per germline. The CDR3 nucleotides read TGTGCCAGCAGTTACTCGAAATTGACCGAGCAGTTCTTC. Its translation: CASSYSKLTEQFF.

V and J are TRBV6-2 or TRBV6-3 and TRBJ2-7; 8 bases agree with TRBD1. CDR1 is MNHEY, CDR2 SVGEGT, per germline. After removal of 6 bases from V and 1 base from J, the junction contained 11 bases not matched to a gene. The length of the CDR3 is 16 residues. CDR3 sequence: CASSYGQGQGSYEQYF. For the CDR3, the DNA is TGTGCCAGCAGCTACGGACAGGGCCAGGGGTCCTACGAGCAGTACTTC.

This rearrangement joins TRBV5-1 to TRBJ2-1; the match to TRBD2 covers 10 bases. CDR1 and CDR2 from the germline V gene are SGHRS and YFSETQ. The CDR3 runs to 16 residues. The V gene end was trimmed by 3 bases and the J gene end by 13 bases; junction bases not matched to a gene: 16. CDR3 sequence: CASSWGDSGRIETQFF. The CDR3 DNA sequence: TGCGCCAGCAGCTGGGGGGATAGCGGGAGGATCGAGACCCAGTTCTTC.

With regard to this clonotype: With a much larger clone just one base away, this may be a read error. J is TRBJ2-1 and V is TRBV29-1; 8 bases are a match to TRBD2. CDR1 SQVTM and CDR2 ANQGSEA come from the germline V gene. The CDR3 is made up of 16 amino acids. The J segment lost 11 bases and the V segment lost 3 bases, leaving 18 bases of the junction unmatched. The CDR3 protein is CSVEVPLREASGKQFF. The CDR3 coding sequence is TGCAGCGTTGAGGTTCCCTTGCGGGAGGCTAGTGGTAAGCAGTTCTTC.

This clonotype was detected many times. The chain recombines TRBV27 with TRBJ1-2; 8 positions agree with TRBD1. From germline, CDR1 is MNHEY and CDR2 SMNVEV (reference sequence). The CDR3 has 15 amino acids. Trimming at V came to 0 bases and at J to 4 bases, leaving 4 bases not matched to a gene. CDR3 sequence (DNA): TGTGCCAGCAGTTTATCAGGACAGGGTAGCTATGGCTACACCTTC. Protein: CASSLSGQGSYGYTF.

The chain has TRBV5-6 and TRBJ2-7; 14 positions agree with TRBD2. V lost 4 bases and J lost 7; bases outside the gene matches: 10. CDR1 is SGHDT and CDR2 is YYEEEE in the germline V gene. This CDR3 spans 16 amino acids. This chain's CDR3 is CASSPGLAGALREQYF. The CDR3 nucleotides read TGTGCCAGCAGCCCGGGACTAGCGGGAGCCCTACGGGAGCAGTACTTC.

The table lists this clonotype with a few counts. The rearrangement uses TRBV7-2 and TRBJ2-4, with 7 positions matching TRBD1. The better agreement between TRBJ2-7 and the DNA end casts doubt on the J call. The CDR3 sequence is 17 residues long. Germline V lookup: CDR1 SGHTA, CDR2 FQGNSA. CDR3 nucleotide sequence: TGTGCCAGCAGCTTAGCTCAAGGGGGACAGAGCCTCTACGAGCAGTACTTC. This translates into CASSLAQGGQSLYEQYF.

This clonotype was counted a single time. The chain uses TRBV2 and TRBJ2-4; unclear D gene. The V gene lost 3 bases and the J gene lost 5 bases, with 8 bases spanning the gap. This CDR3 spans 13 amino acids. Germline V gives CDR1 SNHLY, CDR2 FYNNEI. The CDR3 is CASSDDLENIQYF. The CDR3 coding sequence is TGTGCCAGCAGTGACGACCTAGAAAACATTCAGTACTTC.

This clonotype was counted between two and nine times. The chain joins TRBV29-1 to TRBJ1-2, with a possible D match to TRBD1 (6 bases). The CDR3 has 12 amino acids. Germline values: CDR1 SQVTM, CDR2 ANQGSEA. Trimming removed 7 bases from V and 0 bases from J, with 9 bases in between. The CDR3, as DNA: TGCAGCGGCCAGGGGTCTAACTATGGCTACACCTTC. This sequence encodes CSGQGSNYGYTF.

This clonotype was detected a few times. The J gene is TRBJ1-5, the V gene TRBV19, with TRBD1 matching over 7 bases. Germline CDR1 is LNHDA and CDR2 is SQIVND (reference sequence). V lost 9 bases to trimming and J lost 4 bases; unmatched junction nucleotides: 12. CDR3 length: 15 residues. CDR3 coding DNA: TGTGCCAGCCGAAGCGGGCAGGGGGGAAATCAGCCCCAGCATTTT. Protein: CASRSGQGGNQPQHF.

The rearrangement links TRBV20-1 to TRBJ1-4; D unresolved. V was cut by 3 bases and J by 0 bases, with 5 bases left in between. Germline CDR1 and CDR2: DFQATT and SNEGSKA (reference sequence). CDR3 size: 13 residues. The CDR3: CSASTATNEKLFF. As DNA, the CDR3 is TGCAGTGCTAGCACAGCAACTAATGAAAAACTGTTTTTT.